A selection of T cell receptor beta chains follows, all from one sample in a study of shared clonotypes between healthy human individuals. Sequenced by immunoSEQ multiplex PCR; TCRdb stores in-frame clones only, minus some. The data hold some 2,500,000 clones, with about nine tenths observed a single time. Sequencing was done on a sample of naive CD4+ T cells from PBMCs. These receptors were collected from a young man in good health. Some clones in this sample may be carry-over from other donors' samples. CDR3s leave out the opening cysteine and the closing phenylalanine or tryptophan.

v_call	cdr3_aa
TRBV30	AWTSRGRSYNEQF
TRBV18	ASSPGRNSNQPQH
TRBV4-1	ASSRGLAGAYDTQY
TRBV2	ASSDVGSDTQY
TRBV28	ASSWRRSYNEQF
TRBV30	AWTIRRGSGYT
TRBV6-5	ASSHLDRDRYEQY
TRBV5-8	ASSWNGPLQSSPLH
TRBV28	ASGTKGLTGDTQY
TRBV4-3	ASSQGLAGDPTRGTQY
TRBV7-9	ASSLGRPNTGELF
TRBV27	ASSLTLASAAYEQY
TRBV7-3	ASSLRGGPQETQY
TRBV9	ASSARGDSNQPQH
TRBV7-3	ASSLMPGQLPYEQY
TRBV19	ASSTLGGTEQY
TRBV21-1	ASSKRTNQGIGYEQF
TRBV18	ASSPPGGAKNIQY
TRBV27	ASSAGTVLSQPQH
TRBV7-2	ASSLEVAGLRGETQY
TRBV5-1	ASSLGTSSSSYEQY
TRBV7-2	ASREGRELTDTQY
TRBV5-1	ASSLGPTDTQY
TRBV6-4	ARAVGGRENEKLF
TRBV28	ASSPRTPPGGEQF
TRBV11-2	ASSPLPGGYT
TRBV7-2	ASSLDWRTNEQF
TRBV7-9	ASSLGLGSKPQF
TRBV29-1	SVVGDRGRENIQY
TRBV5-1	ASTLGTGLNTEAF
TRBV9	ASSAGLAGGQYRGNEQF
TRBV7-8	ASSFRQVSGNTIY
TRBV13	ASSPGPEGKLF
TRBV11-2	ASSLDRLETQY
TRBV29-1	SVEGGRGYGYT
TRBV28	ASSIPGQYEQY
TRBV10-3	AISETSGAGGETQY
TRBV30	AWSVWETQY
TRBV7-2	ASSLDGYGSYEQY
TRBV7-8	ASSLRRNYGYT
TRBV6-1	ASSVRDRRDEQY
TRBV9	ASSGGGLGDTQY
TRBV5-1	ASSLAQLAGATGELF
TRBV9	ASSVVRASGIYEQY
TRBV28	ASSLAARGGYT
TRBV7-3	ASSRNRDRYNEQF
TRBV7-2	ASSLRREQY
TRBV6-5	ASSYSWGQPQH
TRBV2	ASSGLGRANQPQH